This T cell receptor (beta chain) stems from a study of T cells in Graves' hyperthyroidism and ophthalmopathy. Diagnoses rested on clinical symptoms, serum thyroxine and TRAb, thyroid ultrasound and orbital computed tomography. The V segment lost 5 bases and the J segment 10 bases; nucleotides outside the gene matches: 9. The CDR3 spans 14 residues. Germline loops: CDR1 KGHDR, CDR2 SFDVKD. This clonotype was found many times. From RNA transcripts, TCR beta CDR3 regions were amplified. In the first-round RT-PCR of the TCR CDR3, the HTBI primer set was used. TCRdb called the multiplex PCR reads again in MiXCR, with one record for every CDR3 protein. The sample contains over 350,000 distinct CDR3 sequences, roughly 14% of which appear only once.

Sequenced sample: blood. This chain joins TRBV24-1 and TRBJ2-1, with 8 bases that match TRBD2. The sequence was collected from a man between 18 and 29 years old with Graves' ophthalmopathy. CDR3 loop: CATSVASGSSEQFF. The CDR3 nucleotides read TGTGCCACCAGTGTAGCGAGCGGGAGTTCCGAGCAGTTCTTC.